These 9 T cell receptor beta chains share one sample of origin, sequenced in a study of blood T cells in healthy people across ages (dated by TCRdb to between 2015 and 2017). Libraries were constructed by 5' RACE. This sample was sequenced with an Illumina HiSeq 2500. The second PCR ran for about 6 to 12 cycles and used a J-beta primer mix along with a sample-barcoded 5' primer. The public sequencing data were trimmed at Q25 with fastp and processed into clonotypes with MiXCR by TCRdb, which kept only in-frame beta chains. Identical CDR3 protein sequences are pooled into one entry, listed with their most common genes and DNA. The sample data list roughly 680,000 distinct CDR3 sequences, and 52% of these were observed just once. The ten largest account for about 13% of the sample. Sequences were obtained from blood. The receptors were sampled from a woman aged 80 or over in good health.

This chain links TRBV12-3 or TRBV12-4 with TRBJ1-2, with TRBD1 matching 7 bases. CDR3 length equals 14 residues. V gave up 5 bases and J gave up 6 bases; unmatched junction bases: 9. The CDR3 region has the DNA TGTGCCAGCAGTGGGGGACAGCGGCTAAATGGCTACACCTTC. As protein: CASSGGQRLNGYTF.

This rearrangement joins TRBV9 to TRBJ2-4; the D gene is possibly TRBD2 (6 bases). The CDR3 runs 15 residues. CDR1 and CDR2 from the germline V gene are SGDLS and YYNGEE. The ends were cut back, 0 bases at V and 6 bases at J, with 13 bases in the middle. The CDR3, as DNA: TGTGCCAGCAGCGTAGTCCCCGGGGGTGTAAACATTCAGTACTTC. This gives the protein CASSVVPGGVNIQYF.

This clonotype was found many times. This chain connects TRBV10-1 to TRBJ2-3, with a weak D call TRBD1 (6 bases). The CDR3 extends over 18 amino acids. CDR1 and CDR2 from the germline V gene are WNHNN and SYGVQD (reference sequence). V dropped 2 bases and J dropped 1 base, with 19 bases sitting between them. Here the CDR3 DNA reads TGCGCCAGCAGTGAGCCGAGCCGTCCGGGACACCGCACAGATACGCAGTATTTT. Translated, it gives CASSEPSRPGHRTDTQYF.

Remarks on this clonotype: A much larger clone lies a single base off, so this may be a read error. CDR3 coding DNA: TGCAGTGCTAGTCGGACACGCTACAATGAGCAGTACTTC. Protein product: CSASRTRYNEQYF. The rearrangement uses TRBV20-1 and TRBJ2-1; D possibly corresponds to TRBD1 (5 bases). The DNA end is more similar to TRBJ2-7, so the J call may be wrong. CDR3 size: 13 residues. Per the germline V gene, CDR1 is DFQATT and CDR2 is SNEGSKA (reference sequence).

This clonotype was recorded at least ten times. The rearrangement uses TRBV6-6 and TRBJ1-6; no definite D call. In germline, CDR1 is MNHNY, CDR2 SVGAGI (reference sequence). The V and J ends lost 4 bases and 7 bases respectively, with 14 bases between them. The CDR3 runs to 15 residues. The chain's CDR3 is CASSSTAVYNSPLHF. In DNA, the CDR3 is TGTGCCAGCAGTTCTACGGCAGTTTACAATTCACCCCTCCACTTT.

The chain carries TRBV7-2 and TRBJ1-6, with TRBD1 matching over 7 bases. In germline, CDR1 is SGHTA, CDR2 FQGNSA. The CDR3 loop spans 18 amino acids. J gave up 0 bases and V 4 bases, and 9 bases lay outside the gene matches. Here the CDR3 DNA reads TGTGCCAGCAGCTCGACCGGGACAGAAAGCTCCTATAATTCACCCCTCCACTTT. Its translation is CASSSTGTESSYNSPLHF.

The chain uses TRBV3-1 and TRBJ2-5, with 9 nucleotides matching TRBD1. The germline V gene has CDR1 LGHDT and CDR2 YNNKEL (reference sequence). The trim removed 5 bases at V and 4 bases at J, leaving 5 bases unmatched. The CDR3 spans 14 residues. The CDR3 loop reads CASSSTGGLETQYF. Written as DNA, the CDR3 is TGTGCCAGCAGCTCGACAGGGGGGTTAGAGACCCAGTACTTC.

CDR3 loop: CASSIDRGRDTQYF. The CDR3 nucleotides read TGTGCCAGCAGTATCGACAGGGGGAGAGATACGCAGTATTTT. The chain couples TRBV28 to TRBJ2-3; the match to TRBD1 covers 9 bases. V was clipped by 5 bases and J by 5 bases; unmatched bases: 5. In germline, CDR1 is MDHEN, CDR2 SYDVKM. The CDR3 covers 14 residues.

This clonotype was counted ten times or more. The chain carries TRBV5-1 and TRBJ2-3; possible D gene TRBD1, 5 bases. The length of the CDR3 is 16 residues. V lost 6 bases and J 6 bases, leaving 23 bases between the germline ends. Germline CDR1 is SGHRS and CDR2 is YFSETQ. CDR3 nucleotide sequence: TGCGCCAGCACCCAGGACAATACCAGAAGAGCGGATACGCAGTATTTT. Its translation: CASTQDNTRRADTQYF.